The clone carrying this TCR beta chain was seen a few times. The antigen remains undetermined. Trimming cost V 5 bases and J 0 bases, with 20 bases left between them. The CDR3 has 18 residues. Germline lookup yields CDR1 SGHTA and CDR2 FQGNSA. This entry belongs to a study of T cell repertoires in cytomegalovirus infection. A single record per CDR3 protein comes from TCRdb applying MiXCR to the reads. The table has 370,000 or so distinct CDR3 sequences, about 35% seen once; the top ten hold less than 15%. Sequenced material: cultured PBMCs, taken from culture after CMV antigen stimulation. This clonotype was obtained from a human donor in good health (CMV status not recorded). Some clones in this sample may be carry-over from other donors' samples. This sequence joins TRBV7-2 and TRBJ2-4; TRBD2 might be the D (6 bases). The CDR3, as DNA: TGTGCCAGCAGCCTCGGGACTGACTCCTTACTAGCCAAAAACATTCAGTACTTC. Protein product: CASSLGTDSLLAKNIQYF.